This T cell receptor (beta chain) stems from a study of T-cell memory formation after mild COVID-19. Study background: Largely donor-specific TCR clusters were found.

Study results and limitations: Balance between CD4 and CD8 was seen in clones contracting day 15 to 85, and a CD4+ lean was seen in later expanders.

TCRdb reanalysed the 5' RACE reads using MiXCR and keeps one entry per CDR3 protein. The repertoire holds 250,000 to 300,000 distinct CDR3 sequences, with around 15% as singletons. This clonotype was detected only a few times. The antigen remains unidentified. The receptor was isolated from a man aged 18 to 30 who had mild COVID-19 (a few samples of this study predate the infection). Cell type and time point are not known. The specimen sequenced was PBMCs or a T cell subset sorted from them (not recorded which).

As DNA, the CDR3 is TGTGCCAGCAGCTATACTACGGGTGCAACTAATGAAAAACTGTTTTTT. Translating gives CASSYTTGATNEKLFF. The chain employs TRBV5-6 and TRBJ1-4; D gene ambiguous. The CDR3 covers 16 residues. Germline-derived CDR1 and CDR2 are SGHDT and YYEEEE. V was clipped by 3 bases and J by 0 bases, with 12 bases between them.